Listed here are 4 T cell receptor beta chains from one sample, sequenced in a study of blood T cells in healthy people across ages. Sample-barcoded 5' priming and a J-beta primer mix drove a second PCR of about 6 to 12 cycles. TCRdb re-called the 5' RACE reads through MiXCR, storing one row per CDR3 protein. The sample includes some 1.8 million distinct CDR3 sequences, more than 35% of them seen just once. Material for sequencing was blood. All receptors come from a human donor in good health.

This chain joins TRBV12-3 or TRBV12-4 and TRBJ2-3, with D possibly being TRBD1 or TRBD2 (5 bases each). Trimming removed 5 bases from V and 5 bases from J, with 23 bases in between. CDR3 length: 17 residues. DNA for the CDR3: TGTGCCAGCAGTCCCCTCCCGGGACCGGACACTCTAGATACGCAGTATTTT. Its protein product is CASSPLPGPDTLDTQYF.

This clonotype showed up just once. One end of the junction is discordant with germline, which a read error may explain. The CDR3, as DNA: TGCGCCAGTAGCCAAGTTAGATGGGACACAGATACGCAGTATTTT. It encodes CASSQVRWDTDTQYF. V gene TRBV4-3 combines with J gene TRBJ2-3; no firm D call. CDR1 and CDR2 (germline): LGHNA, YSLEER. The CDR3 extends over 15 amino acids.

This clonotype was seen only a few times. The chain carries TRBV29-1 and TRBJ2-7; perhaps TRBD2 as D (5 bases). The CDR3 extends over 15 amino acids. V gave up 1 base and J gave up 0 bases, with 13 bases separating them. Germline V gene lookup returns CDR1 SQVTM and CDR2 ANQGSEA. In nucleotides, the CDR3 is TGCAGCGTTGAAGTGGGTTGGGAGAGCTCCTACGAGCAGTACTTC. Translation gives CSVEVGWESSYEQYF.

Concerning this clonotype itself: This may be a read error: a much more frequent sequence differs by one nucleotide. J is TRBJ2-4 and V is TRBV6-2 or TRBV6-3; D is ambiguous. TRBJ2-7 matches the DNA end more closely, so the J call is doubtful. Germline loops: CDR1 MNHEY, CDR2 SVGEGT. The CDR3 spans 11 residues. CDR3 sequence (DNA): TGTGCCGGCAGTGACCTCTACGAGCAGTACTTC. Amino acid sequence: CAGSDLYEQYF.